This T cell receptor beta chain is drawn from a study of blood T cell repertoires in COVID-19. Authors' methods: Reference gene primer amplification in the assay estimated nucleated cell counts. This table comes from immunoSEQ multiplex PCR, and its TCRdb copy is limited to in-frame clones, with some not included. From that table come the V and J calls and clone size; the DNA was used to work out D and trimming. The profile shows around 60,000 clones, around 91% of them singletons. CDR1 and CDR2 from the germline V gene are SGHNT and YENEEA. V shed 2 bases, J shed 10 bases, and the junction held 7 bases outside the gene matches. The CDR3 is 16 residues long. One Seattle source followed patients from active infection through their disease course.

Source material: peripheral blood. The origin of this receptor is a woman aged 55-69 years with COVID-19, enrolled during active disease. The chain couples TRBV11-3 to TRBJ2-1; 14 nucleotides agree with TRBD2. The CDR3, as DNA: TGTGCCAGCAGCTTATCATTGACTAGCGGGAGGGCCGAGCAGTTCTTC. Residues: CASSLSLTSGRAEQFF.